This entry is about one TCR beta chain. Its specificity is unknown. Sequencing was performed with immunoSEQ multiplex PCR; in TCRdb, only in-frame clones are kept and a portion is missing. Of around 100,000 clones listed, roughly 89% were seen once; the top ten hold 6.5% to 8%. The sample belongs to a study of T cell responses to AZD1222 COVID-19 vaccine. Study-wide points: Reportedly, close to half of spike-specific TCRs are directed against unmutated variant regions. Sampling captured repertoires only after the peak T cell response. Donor demographics were predominantly white British with a female majority; clonal diversity may be underestimated. Just a handful of AZD1222 recipients were seropositive at baseline.

The material sequenced was peripheral blood, taken on day 0 of AZD1222 vaccination. The receptor was isolated from an adult in good health.

The CDR3 reads CASSIGGSNYGYTF. CDR3 in DNA: TGCGCCAGCAGCATCGGGGGATCTAACTATGGCTACACCTTC. The chain joins TRBV5-1 to TRBJ1-2, with D possibly TRBD1 on 5 matching bases. Germline V lookup: CDR1 SGHRS, CDR2 YFSETQ. V shed 4 bases and J shed 0 bases, with 10 bases lying between them. The CDR3 is made up of 14 amino acids.